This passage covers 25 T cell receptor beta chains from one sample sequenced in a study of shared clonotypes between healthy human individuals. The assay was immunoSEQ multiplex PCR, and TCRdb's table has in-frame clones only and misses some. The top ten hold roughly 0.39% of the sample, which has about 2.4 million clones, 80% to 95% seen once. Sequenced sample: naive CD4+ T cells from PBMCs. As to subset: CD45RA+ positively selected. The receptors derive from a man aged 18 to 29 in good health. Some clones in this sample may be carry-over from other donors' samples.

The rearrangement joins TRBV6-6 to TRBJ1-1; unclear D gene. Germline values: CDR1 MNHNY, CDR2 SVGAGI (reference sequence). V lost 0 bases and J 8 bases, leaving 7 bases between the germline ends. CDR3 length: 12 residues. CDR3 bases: TGTGCCAGCAGTTACTCGAGAGAGGAAGCTTTCTTT. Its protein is CASSYSREEAFF.

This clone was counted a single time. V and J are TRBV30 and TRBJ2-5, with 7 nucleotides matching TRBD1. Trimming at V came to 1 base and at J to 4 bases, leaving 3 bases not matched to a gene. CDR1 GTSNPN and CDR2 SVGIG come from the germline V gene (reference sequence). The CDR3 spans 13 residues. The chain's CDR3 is CAWSATGLETQYF. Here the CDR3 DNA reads TGTGCCTGGAGTGCGACAGGGCTAGAGACCCAGTACTTC.

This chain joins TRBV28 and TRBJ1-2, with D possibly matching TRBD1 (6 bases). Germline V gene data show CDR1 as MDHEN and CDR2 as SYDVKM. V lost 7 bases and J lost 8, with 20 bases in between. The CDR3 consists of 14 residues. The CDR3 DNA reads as TGTGCCAGCAAAGCCGCGGACAGTTTCGGGGGCTACACCTTC. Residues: CASKAADSFGGYTF.

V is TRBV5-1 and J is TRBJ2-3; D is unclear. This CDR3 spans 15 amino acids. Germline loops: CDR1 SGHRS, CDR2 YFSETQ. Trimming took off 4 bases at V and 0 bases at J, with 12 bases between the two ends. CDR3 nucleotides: TGCGCCAGCAGCAGTGACACATTAAGCACAGATACGCAGTATTTT. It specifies CASSSDTLSTDTQYF.

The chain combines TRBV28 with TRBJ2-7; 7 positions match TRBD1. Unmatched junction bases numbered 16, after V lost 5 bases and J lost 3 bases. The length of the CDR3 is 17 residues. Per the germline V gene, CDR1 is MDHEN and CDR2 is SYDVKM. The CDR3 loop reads CASSPPIRTGARYEQYF. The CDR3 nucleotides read TGTGCCAGCAGTCCACCGATTCGGACAGGCGCTCGCTACGAGCAGTACTTC.

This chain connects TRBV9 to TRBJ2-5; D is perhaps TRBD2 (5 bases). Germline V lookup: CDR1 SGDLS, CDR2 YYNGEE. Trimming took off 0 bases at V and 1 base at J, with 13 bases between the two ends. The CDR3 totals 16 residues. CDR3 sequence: CASSVGPREGQETQYF. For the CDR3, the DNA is TGTGCCAGCAGCGTAGGACCCCGGGAAGGCCAAGAGACCCAGTACTTC.

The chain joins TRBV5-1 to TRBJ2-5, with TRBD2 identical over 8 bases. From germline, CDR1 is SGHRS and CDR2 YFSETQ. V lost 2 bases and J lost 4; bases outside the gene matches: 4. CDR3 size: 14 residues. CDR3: CASSFSAGGETQYF. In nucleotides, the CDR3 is TGCGCCAGCAGCTTTTCGGCGGGAGGAGAGACCCAGTACTTC.

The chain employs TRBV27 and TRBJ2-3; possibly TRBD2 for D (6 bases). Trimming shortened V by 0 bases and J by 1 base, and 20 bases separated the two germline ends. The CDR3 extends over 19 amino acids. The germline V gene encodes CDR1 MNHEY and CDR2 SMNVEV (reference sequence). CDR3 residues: CASSLSQVRLVLGTDTQYF. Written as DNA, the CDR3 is TGTGCCAGCAGTTTATCCCAGGTCCGACTAGTTCTCGGCACAGATACGCAGTATTTT.

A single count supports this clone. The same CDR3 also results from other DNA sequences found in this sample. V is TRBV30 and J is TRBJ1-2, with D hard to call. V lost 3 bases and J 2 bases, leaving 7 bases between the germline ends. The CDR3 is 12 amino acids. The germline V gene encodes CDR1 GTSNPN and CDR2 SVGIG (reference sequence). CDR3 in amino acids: CAWSPGNYGYTF. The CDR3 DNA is TGTGCCTGGAGCCCGGGGAACTATGGCTACACCTTC.

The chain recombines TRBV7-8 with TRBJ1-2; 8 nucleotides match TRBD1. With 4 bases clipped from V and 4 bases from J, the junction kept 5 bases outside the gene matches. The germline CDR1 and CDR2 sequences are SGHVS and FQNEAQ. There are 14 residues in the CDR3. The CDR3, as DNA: TGTGCCAGCAGCTCCGGACAGGGAAGCTATGGCTACACCTTC. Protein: CASSSGQGSYGYTF.

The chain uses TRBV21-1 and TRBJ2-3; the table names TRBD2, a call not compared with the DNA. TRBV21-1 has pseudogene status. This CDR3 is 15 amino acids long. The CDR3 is CASSAIVSGSYTQYF. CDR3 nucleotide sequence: TGTGCCAGCAGCGCCATAGTAAGCGGCTCCTATACGCAGTATTTT.

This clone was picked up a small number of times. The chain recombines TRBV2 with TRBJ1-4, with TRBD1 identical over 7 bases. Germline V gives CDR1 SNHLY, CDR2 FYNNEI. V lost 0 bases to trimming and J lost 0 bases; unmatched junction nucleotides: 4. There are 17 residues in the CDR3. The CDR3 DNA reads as TGTGCCAGCAGTGAAGCGATGCAGGGGGCAACTAATGAAAAACTGTTTTTT. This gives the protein CASSEAMQGATNEKLFF.

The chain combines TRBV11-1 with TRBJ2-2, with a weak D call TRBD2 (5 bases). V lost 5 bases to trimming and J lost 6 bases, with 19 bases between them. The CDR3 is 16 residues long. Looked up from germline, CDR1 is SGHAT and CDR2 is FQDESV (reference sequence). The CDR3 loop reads CASSPTSGVTAGELFF. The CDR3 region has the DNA TGTGCCAGCAGCCCCACGTCCGGGGTCACCGCCGGGGAGCTGTTTTTT.

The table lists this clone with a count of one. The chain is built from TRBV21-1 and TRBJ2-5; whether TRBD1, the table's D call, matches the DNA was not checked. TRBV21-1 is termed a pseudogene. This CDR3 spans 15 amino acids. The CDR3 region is CASSKKTGGAETQYF. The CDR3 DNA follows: TGTGCCAGCAGCAAAAAGACAGGGGGCGCAGAGACCCAGTACTTC.

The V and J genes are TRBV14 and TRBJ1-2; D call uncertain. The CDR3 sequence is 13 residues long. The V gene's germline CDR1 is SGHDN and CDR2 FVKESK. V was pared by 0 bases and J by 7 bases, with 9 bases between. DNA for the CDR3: TGTGCCAGCAGCCAAGATGACGAACGTGGCTACACCTTC. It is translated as CASSQDDERGYTF.

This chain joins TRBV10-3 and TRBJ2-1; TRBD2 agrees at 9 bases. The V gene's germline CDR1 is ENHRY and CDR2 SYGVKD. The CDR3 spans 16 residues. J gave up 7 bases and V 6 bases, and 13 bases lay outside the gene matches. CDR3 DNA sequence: TGTGCCATCAGACCCGGGACTAGCACCCCTTGGAATGAGCAGTTCTTC. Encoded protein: CAIRPGTSTPWNEQFF.

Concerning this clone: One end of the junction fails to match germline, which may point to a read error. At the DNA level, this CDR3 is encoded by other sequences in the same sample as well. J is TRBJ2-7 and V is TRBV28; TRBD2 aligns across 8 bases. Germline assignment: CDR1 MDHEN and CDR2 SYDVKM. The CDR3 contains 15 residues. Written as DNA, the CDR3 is TGTGCCAGCAGTCCGGGGGTAGCGGGATTTCGGGAGCAGTATTTC. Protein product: CASSPGVAGFREQYF.

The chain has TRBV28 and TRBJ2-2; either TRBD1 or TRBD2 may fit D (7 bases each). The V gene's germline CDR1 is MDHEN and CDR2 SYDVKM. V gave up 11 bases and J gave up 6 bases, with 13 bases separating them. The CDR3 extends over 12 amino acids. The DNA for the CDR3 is TGTGCCGCAGGGAGGGGGCCCGGGGAGCTGTTTTTT. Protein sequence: CAAGRGPGELFF.

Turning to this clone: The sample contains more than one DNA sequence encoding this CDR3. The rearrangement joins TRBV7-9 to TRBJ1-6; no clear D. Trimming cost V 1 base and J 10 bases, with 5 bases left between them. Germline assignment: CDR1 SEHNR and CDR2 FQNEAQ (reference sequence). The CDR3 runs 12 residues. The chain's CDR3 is CASSLEDSPLHF. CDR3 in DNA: TGTGCCAGCAGCTTAGAGGACTCACCCCTCCACTTT.

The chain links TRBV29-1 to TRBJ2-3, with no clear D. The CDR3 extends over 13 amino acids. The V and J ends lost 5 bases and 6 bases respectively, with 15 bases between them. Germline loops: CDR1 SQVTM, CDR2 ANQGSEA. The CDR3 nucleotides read TGCAGCGTTAGTGGCAGAAACTCGGATACGCAGTATTTT. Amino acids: CSVSGRNSDTQYF.

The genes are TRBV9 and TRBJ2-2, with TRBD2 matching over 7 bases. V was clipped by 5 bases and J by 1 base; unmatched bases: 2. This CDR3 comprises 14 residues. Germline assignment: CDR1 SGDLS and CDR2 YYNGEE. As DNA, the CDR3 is TGTGCCAGCAGACTAGCGCAGAACACCGGGGAGCTGTTTTTT. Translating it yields CASRLAQNTGELFF. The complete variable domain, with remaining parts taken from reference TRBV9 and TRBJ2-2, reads DSGVTQTPKHLITATGQRVTLRCSPRSGDLSVYWYQQSLDQGLQFLIQYYNGEERAKGNILERFSAQQFPDLHSELNLSSLELGDSALYFCASRLAQNTGELFFGEGSRLTVL.

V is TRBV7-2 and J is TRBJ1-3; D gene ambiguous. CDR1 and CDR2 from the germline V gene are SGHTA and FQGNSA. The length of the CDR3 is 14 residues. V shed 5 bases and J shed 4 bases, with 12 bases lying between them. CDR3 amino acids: CASSPEGLGNTIYF. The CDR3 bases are TGTGCCAGCAGCCCGGAGGGATTGGGAAACACCATATATTTT.

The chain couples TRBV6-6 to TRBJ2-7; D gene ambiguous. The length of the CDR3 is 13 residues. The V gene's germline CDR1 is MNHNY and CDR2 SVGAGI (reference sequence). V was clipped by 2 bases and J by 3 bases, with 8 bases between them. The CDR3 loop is CASSYLGIYEQYF. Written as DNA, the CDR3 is TGTGCCAGCAGTTACCTGGGGATCTACGAGCAGTACTTC.

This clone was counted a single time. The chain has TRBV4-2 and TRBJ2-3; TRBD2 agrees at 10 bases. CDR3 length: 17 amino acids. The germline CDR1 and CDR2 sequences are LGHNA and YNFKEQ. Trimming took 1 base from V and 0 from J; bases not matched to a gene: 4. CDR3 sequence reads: CASSQAASGRSTDTQYF. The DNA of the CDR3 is TGTGCCAGCAGCCAAGCGGCTAGCGGGAGAAGCACAGATACGCAGTATTTT.

CDR3 residues: CAWSEQMNTEAFF. As DNA, the CDR3 is TGTGCCTGGAGTGAACAGATGAACACTGAAGCTTTCTTT. The rearrangement uses TRBV30 and TRBJ1-1; D is ambiguous. Germline V gene sequence: CDR1 GTSNPN, CDR2 SVGIG (reference sequence). The germline V and J ends were trimmed by 1 base and 0 bases, with 6 bases remaining between them. This CDR3 spans 13 amino acids. Full variable domain (rest looked up from reference TRBV30 and TRBJ1-1): SQTIHQWPATLVQPVGSPLSLECTVEGTSNPNLYWYRQAAGRGLQLLFYSVGIGQISSEVPQNLSASRPQDRQFILSSKKLLLSDSGFYLCAWSEQMNTEAFFGQGTRLTVV.